This T cell receptor beta chain was recorded in a study of T-cell memory formation after mild COVID-19 (dated by TCRdb to about 2021). Study-wide context: TCR sequence clusters from the two donors were found to be largely donor specific. Two young, previously healthy adult volunteers made up the cohort, one male and one female. In two donors, T-cell clones that expanded and contracted after mild COVID-19 were tracked by sequencing TCRalpha and TCRbeta repertoires over time. General findings and caveats noted by the study authors: Contracting CD4+ clones appeared mostly in the CM and EM memory subsets, whereas CD8+ clones were enriched in EMRA. Some responding clones were found in pre-infection memory, which suggests that pre-existing cross-reactive memory T cells took part in the SARS-CoV-2 response. Only a couple of mild cases were covered by the study, and larger cohorts that include severe cases with pre-infection samples were considered necessary. SARS-CoV-2 specificity of the second-wave clones peaking on day 37 was not confirmed. Clones that contracted from day 15 to 85 showed balanced CD4/CD8 phenotypes, whereas a second wave of clones that expanded from day 15 to 37 leaned towards CD4+.

Sequences LGHDT (CDR1) and YNNKEL (CDR2) are obtained from the germline V gene (reference sequence). The CDR3 runs 14 amino acids, cysteine and phenylalanine included. Of the read, only the CDR3 DNA is kept; its 42 bases are in frame from base 1. V sheds 1 base and J sheds 5 bases, leaving 8 bases between their ends. Ficoll-Paque density gradient centrifugation was used to isolate PBMCs. Concerning this clonotype: Its antigen remains unidentified. The sample holds no much larger clone one base away, and base qualities are not on file.

The instrument given in TCRdb is Illumina NovaSeq 6000. cDNA libraries for TCRalpha and TCRbeta were prepared by 5'RACE using constant-segment primers, with sample barcodes and unique molecular identifiers added. Trizol reagent was used to extract RNA from every sample. The libraries were amplified in two PCR steps, and the second step added a second sample barcode and Illumina TruSeq adapters. Sequencing of libraries was performed on an Illumina NovaSeq with 2 x 150 bp paired-end reads. Per the source publication's procedure: Demultiplexing of reads and collapsing into UMI-guided consensus sequences were performed with migec v1.2.7. With mixcr v2.1.11, UMI consensuses were aligned to TRA and TRB V and J templates and assembled into clonotypes. Clonotypes were classified as expanded or contracted when called significant by both edgeR and NoisET, with noise models trained on biological replicates. For edgeR calls, the thresholds were a false discovery rate-adjusted p below 0.01 and a log2 fold-change of 1. PCA with hierarchical clustering of max-normalized trajectories of the 1000 most abundant clonotypes was used as exploratory dynamics analysis. The CD4 or CD8 phenotype of responding clones was assigned using the separately sequenced CD4+ and CD8+ repertoires. TCRdb trimmed public reads at Q25 via fastp, called clones via MiXCR and kept in-frame beta chains. Entries that share a CDR3 protein sequence are merged under the most common genes and DNA. None of the V and J calls come from the authors' own analysis; TCRdb made them. The sample yields 58,000 or so distinct CDR3 sequences; around a quarter were counted once. Together, the top ten hold about 40% of the sample.

The rearranged chain carries TRBV3-1 and TRBJ1-4, with the D segment identity uncertain. The sequence derives from a man in his late teens or twenties who had mild COVID-19 (a few samples of this study predate the infection). The sample titles of this study are shuffled in the database, so cell type and time point are left out; the donor was told from shared clones. Sequenced sample: PBMCs or a T cell subset sorted from them (not recorded which). The CDR3 in this case is CASSQGWKNEKLFF. The nucleotide sequence is TGTGCCAGCAGCCAAGGATGGAAGAATGAAAAACTGTTTTTT.